This T cell receptor (beta chain) was sequenced in a study of T cell repertoires in cytomegalovirus infection. Across the whole study: Evidence of both CMV infection and a matching HLA type came from public TCR beta signatures. Study-level results: It was HLA-C-restricted CMV-specific TCR beta clonotypes that dominated the response ex vivo. Summed frequency of public TCR beta families distinguished CMV carriers with the relevant HLA.

From germline, CDR1 is SGHTA and CDR2 FQGNSA. The CDR3 spans 14 residues. As to this clonotype: The antigen remains undetermined. One end of the junction varies from germline; a read error may be responsible.

TCRdb reprocessed the reads with MiXCR, giving one entry per CDR3 protein. The sample carries some 700,000 distinct CDR3 sequences, 35% to 45% recorded once. The specimen was PBMCs. The chain is built from TRBV7-2 and TRBJ1-1; no definite D call. The source is a human donor in good health (CMV status not recorded). Some clones in this sample may be carry-over from other donors' samples. The CDR3 DNA follows: TGTGCCAGCAGCCCGGGGAGGGTAAGCACTGAAGCTTTATTT. This codes for CASSPGRVSTEALF. The full variable domain, in which reference TRBV7-2 and TRBJ1-1 provide the parts outside the CDR3, is GAGVSQSPSNKVTEKGKDVELRCDPISGHTALYWYRQSLGQGLEFLIYFQGNSAPDKSGLPSDRFSAERTGGSVSTLTIQRTQQEDSAVYLCASSPGRVSTEALFGQGTRLTVV.